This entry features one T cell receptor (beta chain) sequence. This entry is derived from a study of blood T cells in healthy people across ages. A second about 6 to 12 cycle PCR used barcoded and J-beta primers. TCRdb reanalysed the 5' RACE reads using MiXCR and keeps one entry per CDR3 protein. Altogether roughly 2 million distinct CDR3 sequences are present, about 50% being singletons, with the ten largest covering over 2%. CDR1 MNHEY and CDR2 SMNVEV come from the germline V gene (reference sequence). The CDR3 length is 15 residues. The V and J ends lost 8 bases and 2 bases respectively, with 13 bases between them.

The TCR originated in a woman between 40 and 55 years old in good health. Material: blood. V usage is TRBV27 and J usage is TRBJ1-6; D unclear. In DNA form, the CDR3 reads TGTGCCAGCCAGTTTCTTGGTGCCTATAATTCACCCCTCCACTTT. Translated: CASQFLGAYNSPLHF.